The 11 T cell receptor beta chains below come from one sample, sequenced in a study of T cells in Graves' hyperthyroidism and ophthalmopathy. RNA transcripts served as the template for amplifying TCR beta CDR3 regions. Initially, a first-round RT-PCR of the TCR CDR3 employed the HTBI primer set. TCRdb re-analysed the multiplex PCR reads in MiXCR, keeping a single row per CDR3 protein. This table has 660,000 or so distinct CDR3 sequences, around 21% appearing once. The sequenced material came from blood. These receptors all come from a man younger than 40 with Graves' ophthalmopathy.

This clonotype was seen many times. This rearrangement joins TRBV2 to TRBJ2-7, with 7 bases aligning to TRBD1. The CDR3 consists of 17 residues. Looked up from germline, CDR1 is SNHLY and CDR2 is FYNNEI. V was pared by 0 bases and J by 4 bases, with 12 bases of the junction left unmatched. The CDR3 reads CASSEAAVDRVLYEQYF. CDR3 bases: TGTGCCAGCAGTGAAGCAGCGGTCGACAGGGTACTATACGAGCAGTACTTC.

This clonotype was counted only a few times. This sequence joins TRBV19 and TRBJ2-5, with 8 nucleotides matching TRBD2. Germline lookup yields CDR1 LNHDA and CDR2 SQIVND (reference sequence). The CDR3 sequence is 15 residues long. The V and J ends lost 3 bases and 5 bases, in that order; junction bases with no gene match: 8. The CDR3 DNA sequence: TGTGCCAGTAGTATCGCTAGCGGGTCTGGGGAGACCCAGTACTTC. Translating it yields CASSIASGSGETQYF.

Only a few counts were recorded for this clonotype. This rearrangement joins TRBV15 to TRBJ2-7; D perhaps matches TRBD1 (5 bases). From germline, CDR1 is LNHNV and CDR2 YYDKDF (reference sequence). V lost 1 base, J lost 6 bases, and 16 bases lay in between. The CDR3 extends over 15 amino acids. CDR3: CATSRVQGIKSEQYF. The CDR3 nucleotides read TGTGCCACCAGCAGAGTTCAGGGTATTAAGAGCGAGCAGTACTTC. Supplemented by reference TRBV15 and TRBJ2-7, the full variable domain reads DAMVIQNPRYQVTQFGKPVTLSCSQTLNHNVMYWYQQKSSQAPKLLFHYYDKDFNNEADTPDNFQSRRPNTSFCFLDIRSPGLGDTAMYLCATSRVQGIKSEQYFGPGTRLTVT.

This clonotype has at least ten counts. This sequence joins TRBV3-1 and TRBJ2-1; TRBD2 agrees at 7 bases. Germline-derived CDR1 and CDR2 are LGHDT and YNNKEL (reference sequence). This CDR3 region has 18 residues. V was clipped by 4 bases and J by 5 bases; unmatched bases: 17. The CDR3 nucleotides are TGTGCCAGCAGCCCCCTCCTGGGGGGGATGAGGGGAGACAATGAGCAGTTCTTC. Its protein is CASSPLLGGMRGDNEQFF.

This clonotype occurred many times. V is TRBV7-2 and J is TRBJ2-1; no definite D call. The CDR3 is 12 amino acids. The germline V gene has CDR1 SGHTA and CDR2 FQGNSA. Trimming pared 2 bases from V and 8 bases from J, leaving 7 bases between. The CDR3 sequence is CASSLRGHEQFF. The CDR3 nucleotides are TGTGCCAGCAGCTTACGCGGCCATGAGCAGTTCTTC.

This chain links TRBV6-1 with TRBJ2-1, with 7 bases matching TRBD1. V shed 6 bases, J shed 9 bases, and the junction held 8 bases outside the gene matches. CDR3 length: 13 amino acids. Germline V CDR1 and CDR2: MNHNS, SASEGT. CDR3 region: CASSHDRVGEQFF. The CDR3 DNA is TGTGCCAGCAGCCACGACAGGGTCGGTGAGCAGTTCTTC.

This clonotype was observed many times. The chain recombines TRBV12-3 or TRBV12-4 with TRBJ2-1; TRBD2 aligns across 7 bases. This CDR3 has 14 amino acids. J gave up 3 bases and V 4 bases, and 3 bases lay outside the gene matches. The chain's CDR3 is CASSWTRHYNEQFF. The DNA for the CDR3 is TGTGCCAGCAGTTGGACTAGACACTACAATGAGCAGTTCTTC.

This clonotype was seen ten or more times. This chain links TRBV12-3 or TRBV12-4 with TRBJ1-1; D unclear. Trimming stripped 6 bases from V and 5 bases from J, with 13 bases between. The CDR3 consists of 13 residues. The CDR3 DNA reads as TGTGCCAGCAGCTTTACTGATCGGACTGAAGCTTTCTTT. Its protein is CASSFTDRTEAFF.

This clonotype occurred a few times. The genes are TRBV19 and TRBJ2-7; 8 bases are a match to TRBD2. In germline, CDR1 is LNHDA, CDR2 SQIVND (reference sequence). J was trimmed by 5 bases and V by 9 bases; bases with no gene match: 9. The CDR3 runs to 13 residues. The CDR3 reads CASGTRGADEQYF. CDR3 in DNA: TGTGCCAGCGGGACTAGAGGGGCGGACGAGCAGTACTTC.

This clonotype showed up many times. The chain recombines TRBV7-9 with TRBJ2-7; D possibly corresponds to TRBD1 (7 bases). The germline gives CDR1 SEHNR, CDR2 FQNEAQ (reference sequence). V dropped 5 bases and J dropped 6 bases, with 17 bases sitting between them. CDR3 size: 14 residues. CDR3 DNA sequence: TGTGCCAGCAGCCAGGGGGGACTTGGAGGCGAGCAGTACTTC. Translated, it gives CASSQGGLGGEQYF.

As regards this clonotype: A much bigger clone sits one base away, suggesting this may be a read error. In this CDR3 the conserved last residue, phenylalanine or tryptophan, is missing, so a read error is likely. V is TRBV28 and J is TRBJ2-1; 10 nucleotides line up with TRBD1. CDR3 length equals 15 residues. V shed 5 bases, J shed 3 bases, and the junction held 4 bases outside the gene matches. Germline CDR1 and CDR2: MDHEN and SYDVKM. Here the CDR3 DNA reads TGTGCCAGCAGTCAGGACAGGGGGGTCTACAATGAGCAGTTCCTC. Its protein product is CASSQDRGVYNEQFL.